This TCR beta chain was observed in a study of shared clonotypes between healthy human individuals. Notes on the study in general: Clonotype sharing among donors, it was expected, would be affected by sequencing depth.

The CDR3 contains 16 residues. V lost 5 bases, J lost 4 bases, and 8 bases stayed unmatched. In germline, CDR1 is SGHTA, CDR2 FQGTGA. Only in-frame clones appear in the TCRdb table, and some are missing; sequencing was by immunoSEQ multiplex PCR. The sample lists around 2.5 million clones, over 85% occurring once. Worth noting for this clone: The antigen is undetermined.

Sequencing used naive CD4+ T cells from PBMCs. The sample's subset: CD45RA+ positively selected. V and J are TRBV7-3 and TRBJ2-3; TRBD2 matches at 11 bases. This receptor was obtained from a man aged 18-30 years in good health. Some clones in this sample may be carry-over from other donors' samples. CDR3 DNA: TGTGCCAGCAGCCCTCAACTAGCGGGAGCTTCAGATACGCAGTATTTT. It codes for CASSPQLAGASDTQYF.